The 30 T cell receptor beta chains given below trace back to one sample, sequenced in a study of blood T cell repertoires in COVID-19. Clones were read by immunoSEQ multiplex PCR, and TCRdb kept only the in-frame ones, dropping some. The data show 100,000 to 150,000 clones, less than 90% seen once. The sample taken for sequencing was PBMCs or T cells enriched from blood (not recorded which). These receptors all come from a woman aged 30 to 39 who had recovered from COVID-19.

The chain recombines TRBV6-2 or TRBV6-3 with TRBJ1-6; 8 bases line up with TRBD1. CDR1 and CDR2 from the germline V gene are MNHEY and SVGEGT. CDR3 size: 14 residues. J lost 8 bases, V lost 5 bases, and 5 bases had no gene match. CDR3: CASSATGEYSPLHF. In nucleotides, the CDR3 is TGTGCCAGCAGTGCGACAGGGGAATATTCACCCCTCCACTTT.

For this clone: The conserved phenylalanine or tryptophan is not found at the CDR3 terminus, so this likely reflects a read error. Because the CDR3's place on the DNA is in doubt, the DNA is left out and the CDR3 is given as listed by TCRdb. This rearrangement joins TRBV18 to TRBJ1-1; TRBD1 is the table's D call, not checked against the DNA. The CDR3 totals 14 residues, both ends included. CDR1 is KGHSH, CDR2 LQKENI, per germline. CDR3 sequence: CASSPRTGQNYLSS.

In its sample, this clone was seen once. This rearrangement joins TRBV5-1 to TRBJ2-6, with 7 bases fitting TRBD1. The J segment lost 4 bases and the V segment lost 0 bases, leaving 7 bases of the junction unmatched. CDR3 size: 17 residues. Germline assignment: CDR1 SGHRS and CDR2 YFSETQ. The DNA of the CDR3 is TGCGCCAGCAGCTTGGGGTTTGGGACAGCCGGGGCCAACGTCCTGACTTTC. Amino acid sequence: CASSLGFGTAGANVLTF.

CDR3 DNA sequence: TGTGCCAGCAGCCAAGCCGGGAGAGAGACCCAGTACTTC. It codes for CASSQAGRETQYF. This sequence joins TRBV3-1 (or the pseudogene TRBV3-2) and TRBJ2-5, with TRBD2 as a possible D gene (6 bases). V lost 1 base to trimming and J lost 4 bases, with 7 bases between them. From germline, CDR1 is LGHDT and CDR2 YNNKEL (reference sequence). The CDR3 is made up of 13 amino acids.

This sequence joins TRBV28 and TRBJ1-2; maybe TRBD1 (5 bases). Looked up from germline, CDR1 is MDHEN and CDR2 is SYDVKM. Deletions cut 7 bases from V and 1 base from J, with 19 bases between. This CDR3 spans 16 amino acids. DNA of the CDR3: TGTGCCAGCACCCCCGGGGGAGCCATGCTTAACTATGGCTACACCTTC. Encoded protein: CASTPGGAMLNYGYTF.

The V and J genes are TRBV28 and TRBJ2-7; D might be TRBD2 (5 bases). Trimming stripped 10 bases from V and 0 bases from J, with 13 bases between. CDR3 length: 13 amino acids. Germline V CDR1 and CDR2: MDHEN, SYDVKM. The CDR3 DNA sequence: TGTGCCACCTTGGACTTCTACTCCTACGAGCAGTACTTC. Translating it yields CATLDFYSYEQYF.

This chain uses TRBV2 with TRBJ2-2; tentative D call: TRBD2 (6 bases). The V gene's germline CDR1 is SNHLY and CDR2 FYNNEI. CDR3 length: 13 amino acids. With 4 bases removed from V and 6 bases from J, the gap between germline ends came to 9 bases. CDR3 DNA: TGTGCCAGCAGTGGGCCGGGGGCCGGGGAGCTGTTTTTT. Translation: CASSGPGAGELFF. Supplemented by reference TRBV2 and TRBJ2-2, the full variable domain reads EPEVTQTPSHQVTQMGQEVILRCVPISNHLYFYWYRQILGQKVEFLVSFYNNEISEKSEIFDDQFSVERPDGSNFTLKIRSTKLEDSAMYFCASSGPGAGELFFGEGSRLTVL.

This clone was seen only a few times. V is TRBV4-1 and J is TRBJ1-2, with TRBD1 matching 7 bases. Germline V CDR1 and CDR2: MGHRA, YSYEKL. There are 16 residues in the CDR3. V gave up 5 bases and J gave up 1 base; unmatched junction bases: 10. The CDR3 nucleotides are TGCGCCAGCAGCGGGATTGAGGGACAGATTAACTATGGCTACACCTTC. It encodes CASSGIEGQINYGYTF.

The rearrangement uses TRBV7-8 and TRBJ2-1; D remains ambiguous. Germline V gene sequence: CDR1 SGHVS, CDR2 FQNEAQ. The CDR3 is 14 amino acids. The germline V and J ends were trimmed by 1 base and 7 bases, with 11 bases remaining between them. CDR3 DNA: TGTGCCAGCAGCTTAGTTGAGGTTGGGAATGAGCAGTTCTTC. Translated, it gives CASSLVEVGNEQFF.

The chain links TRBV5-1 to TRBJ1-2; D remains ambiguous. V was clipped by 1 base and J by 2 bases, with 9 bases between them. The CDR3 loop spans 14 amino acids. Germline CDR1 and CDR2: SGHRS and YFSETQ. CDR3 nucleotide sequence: TGCGCCAGCAGCTTGTCAATCGGGAACTATGGCTACACCTTC. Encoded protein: CASSLSIGNYGYTF.

The CDR3 coding sequence is TGTGCCAGCAGTTGGTCGGCTAACTATGGCTACACCTTC. It encodes CASSWSANYGYTF. The chain recombines TRBV27 with TRBJ1-2, with unresolved D. From germline, CDR1 is MNHEY and CDR2 SMNVEV (reference sequence). The CDR3 sequence is 13 residues long. V gave up 4 bases and J gave up 0 bases, with 6 bases separating them.

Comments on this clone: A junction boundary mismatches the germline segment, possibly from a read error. CDR3 bases: TGTGCCAGTACTATAAACCCAGGTATCCTTAGCAATCAGCCCCAGCATTTT. Its translation: CASTINPGILSNQPQHF. The genes are TRBV19 and TRBJ1-5; D is uncertain. The germline V gene has CDR1 LNHDA and CDR2 SQIVND (reference sequence). The CDR3 spans 17 residues. Using reference TRBV19 and TRBJ1-5 for the parts outside the CDR3, the full variable domain is DGGITQSPKYLFRKEGQNVTLSCEQNLNHDAMYWYRQDPGQGLRLIYYSQIVNDFQKGDIAEGYSVSREKKESFPLTVTSAQKNPTAFYLCASTINPGILSNQPQHFGDGTRLSIL.

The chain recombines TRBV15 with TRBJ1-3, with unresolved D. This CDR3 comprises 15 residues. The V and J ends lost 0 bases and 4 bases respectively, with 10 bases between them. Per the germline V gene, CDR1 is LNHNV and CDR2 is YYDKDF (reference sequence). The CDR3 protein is CATSRDGTLGNTIYF. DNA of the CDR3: TGTGCCACCAGCAGAGATGGTACGCTAGGAAACACCATATATTTT. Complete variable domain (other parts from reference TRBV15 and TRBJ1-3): DAMVIQNPRYQVTQFGKPVTLSCSQTLNHNVMYWYQQKSSQAPKLLFHYYDKDFNNEADTPDNFQSRRPNTSFCFLDIRSPGLGDTAMYLCATSRDGTLGNTIYFGEGSWLTVV.

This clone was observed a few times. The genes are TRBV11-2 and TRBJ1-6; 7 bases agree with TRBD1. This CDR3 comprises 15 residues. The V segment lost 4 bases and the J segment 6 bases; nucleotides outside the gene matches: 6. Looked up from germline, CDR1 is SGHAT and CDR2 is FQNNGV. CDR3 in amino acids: CASSSLTGLNSPLHF. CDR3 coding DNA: TGTGCCAGCAGCTCATTGACAGGGCTTAATTCACCCCTCCACTTT. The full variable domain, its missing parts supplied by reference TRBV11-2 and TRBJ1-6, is EAGVAQSPRYKIIEKRQSVAFWCNPISGHATLYWYQQILGQGPKLLIQFQNNGVVDDSQLPKDRFSAERLKGVDSTLKIQPAKLEDSAVYLCASSSLTGLNSPLHFGNGTRLTVT.

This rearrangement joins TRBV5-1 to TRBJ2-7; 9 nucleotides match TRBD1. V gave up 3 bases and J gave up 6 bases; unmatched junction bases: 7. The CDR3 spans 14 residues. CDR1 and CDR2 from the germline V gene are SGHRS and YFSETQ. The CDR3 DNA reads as TGCGCCAGCAGCTCAGGACAGGGGAACTCCGAGCAGTACTTC. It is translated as CASSSGQGNSEQYF.

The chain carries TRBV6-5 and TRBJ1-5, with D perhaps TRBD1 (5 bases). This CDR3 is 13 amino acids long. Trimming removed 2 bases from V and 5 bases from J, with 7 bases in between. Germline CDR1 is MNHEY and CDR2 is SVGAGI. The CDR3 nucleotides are TGTGCCAGCAGTTACCGGGGGGATCAGCCCCAGCATTTT. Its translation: CASSYRGDQPQHF.

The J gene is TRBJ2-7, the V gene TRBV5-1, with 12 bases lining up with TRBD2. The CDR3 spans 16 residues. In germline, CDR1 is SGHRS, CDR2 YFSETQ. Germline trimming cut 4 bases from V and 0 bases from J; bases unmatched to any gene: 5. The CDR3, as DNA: TGCGCCAGCAGCCTCGGACTAGCGGGGCTCTCCTACGAGCAGTACTTC. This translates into CASSLGLAGLSYEQYF.

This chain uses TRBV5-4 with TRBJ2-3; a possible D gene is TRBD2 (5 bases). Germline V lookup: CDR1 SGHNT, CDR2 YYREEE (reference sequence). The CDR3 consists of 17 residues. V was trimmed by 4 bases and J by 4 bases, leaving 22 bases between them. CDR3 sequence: CASSDGLWPEWADTQYF. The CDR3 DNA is TGTGCCAGCAGCGATGGACTTTGGCCGGAGTGGGCAGATACGCAGTATTTT.

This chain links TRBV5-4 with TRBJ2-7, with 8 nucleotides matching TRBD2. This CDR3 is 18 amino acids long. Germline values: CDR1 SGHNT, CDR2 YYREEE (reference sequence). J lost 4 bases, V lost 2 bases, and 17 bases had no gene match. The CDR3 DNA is TGTGCCAGCAGCTTAGGACTAGCCATTGCTTCGCGCCGTTACGAGCAGTACTTC. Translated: CASSLGLAIASRRYEQYF.

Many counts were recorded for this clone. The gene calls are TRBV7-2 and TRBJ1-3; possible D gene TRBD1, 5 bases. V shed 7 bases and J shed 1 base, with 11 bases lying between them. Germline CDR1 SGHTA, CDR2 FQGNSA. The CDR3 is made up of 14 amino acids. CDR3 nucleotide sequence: TGTGCCAGCAAAAGGGGCCGGTCTGGAAACACCATATATTTT. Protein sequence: CASKRGRSGNTIYF. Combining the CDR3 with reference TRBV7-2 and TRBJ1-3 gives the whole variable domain GAGVSQSPSNKVTEKGKDVELRCDPISGHTALYWYRQSLGQGLEFLIYFQGNSAPDKSGLPSDRFSAERTGGSVSTLTIQRTQQEDSAVYLCASKRGRSGNTIYFGEGSWLTVV.

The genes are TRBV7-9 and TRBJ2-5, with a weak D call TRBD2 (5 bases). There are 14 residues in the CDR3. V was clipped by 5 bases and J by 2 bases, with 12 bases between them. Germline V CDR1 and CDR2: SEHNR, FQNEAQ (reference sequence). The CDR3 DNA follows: TGTGCCAGCAGCGGAGGCCCGGTTCAAGAGACCCAGTACTTC. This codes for CASSGGPVQETQYF. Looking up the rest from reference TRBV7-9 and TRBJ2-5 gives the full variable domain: DTGVSQNPRHKITKRGQNVTFRCDPISEHNRLYWYRQTLGQGPEFLTYFQNEAQLEKSRLLSDRFSAERPKGSFSTLEIQRTEQGDSAMYLCASSGGPVQETQYFGPGTRLLVL.

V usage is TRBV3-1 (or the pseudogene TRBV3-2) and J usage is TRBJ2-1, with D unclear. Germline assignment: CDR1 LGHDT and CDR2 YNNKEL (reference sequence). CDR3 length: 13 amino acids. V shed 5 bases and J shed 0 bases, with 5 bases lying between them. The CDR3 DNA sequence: TGTGCCAGCAGCAGGAGCTCCTACAATGAGCAGTTCTTC. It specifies CASSRSSYNEQFF.

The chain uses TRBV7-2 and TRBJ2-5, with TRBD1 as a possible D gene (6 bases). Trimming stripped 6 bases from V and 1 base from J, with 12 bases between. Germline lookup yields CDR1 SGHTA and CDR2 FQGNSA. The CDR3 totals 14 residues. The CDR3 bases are TGTGCCAGCAGACTCATAGGGGGCCAAGAGACCCAGTACTTC. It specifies CASRLIGGQETQYF.

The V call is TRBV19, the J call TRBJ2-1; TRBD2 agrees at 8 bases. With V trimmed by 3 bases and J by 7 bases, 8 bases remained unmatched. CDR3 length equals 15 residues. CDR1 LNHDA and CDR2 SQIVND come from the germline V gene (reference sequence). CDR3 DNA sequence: TGTGCCAGTAGTATTCCCCTCTTAGCGGGAAATGAGCAGTTCTTC. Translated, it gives CASSIPLLAGNEQFF.

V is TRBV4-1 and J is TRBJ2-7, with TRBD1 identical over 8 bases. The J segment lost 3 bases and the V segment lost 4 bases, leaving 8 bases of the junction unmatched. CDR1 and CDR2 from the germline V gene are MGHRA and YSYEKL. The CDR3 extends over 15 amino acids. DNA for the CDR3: TGCGCCAGCAGCCCTGGACAGGGTAAGGGCTACGAGCAGTACTTC. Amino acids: CASSPGQGKGYEQYF.

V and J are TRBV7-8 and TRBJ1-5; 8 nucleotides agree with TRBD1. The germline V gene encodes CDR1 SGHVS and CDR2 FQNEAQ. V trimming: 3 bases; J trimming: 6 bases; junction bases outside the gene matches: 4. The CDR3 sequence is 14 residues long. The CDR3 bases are TGTGCCAGCAGCTTCGGACAGGGCGGTCAGCCCCAGCATTTT. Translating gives CASSFGQGGQPQHF.

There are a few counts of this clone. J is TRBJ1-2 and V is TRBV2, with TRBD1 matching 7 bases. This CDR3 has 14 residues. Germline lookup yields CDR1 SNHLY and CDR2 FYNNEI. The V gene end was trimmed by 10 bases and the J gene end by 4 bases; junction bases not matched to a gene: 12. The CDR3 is CATTSKTGTYGYTF. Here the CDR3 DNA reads TGTGCCACCACCTCCAAGACAGGGACCTATGGCTACACCTTC.

This CDR3 is CACRTFAYEQYF. The CDR3 DNA follows: TGTGCCTGTCGGACTTTCGCCTACGAGCAGTACTTC. The chain links TRBV2 to TRBJ2-7, with a weak D call TRBD2 (5 bases). The V and J ends lost 11 bases and 2 bases respectively, with 13 bases between them. This CDR3 spans 12 amino acids. Germline V gene sequence: CDR1 SNHLY, CDR2 FYNNEI.

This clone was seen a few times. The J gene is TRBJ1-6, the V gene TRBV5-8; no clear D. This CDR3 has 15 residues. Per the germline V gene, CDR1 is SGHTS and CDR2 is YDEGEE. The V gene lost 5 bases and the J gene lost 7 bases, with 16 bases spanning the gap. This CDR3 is CASRYRPRENSPLHF. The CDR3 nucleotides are TGTGCCAGCAGATATAGGCCCCGGGAGAATTCACCCCTCCACTTT.

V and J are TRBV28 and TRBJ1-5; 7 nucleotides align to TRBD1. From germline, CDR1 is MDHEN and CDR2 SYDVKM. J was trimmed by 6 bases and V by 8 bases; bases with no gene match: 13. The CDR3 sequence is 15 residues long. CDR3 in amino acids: CASATGQEWSQPQHF. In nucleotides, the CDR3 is TGTGCCAGCGCGACCGGACAGGAGTGGAGTCAGCCCCAGCATTTT.